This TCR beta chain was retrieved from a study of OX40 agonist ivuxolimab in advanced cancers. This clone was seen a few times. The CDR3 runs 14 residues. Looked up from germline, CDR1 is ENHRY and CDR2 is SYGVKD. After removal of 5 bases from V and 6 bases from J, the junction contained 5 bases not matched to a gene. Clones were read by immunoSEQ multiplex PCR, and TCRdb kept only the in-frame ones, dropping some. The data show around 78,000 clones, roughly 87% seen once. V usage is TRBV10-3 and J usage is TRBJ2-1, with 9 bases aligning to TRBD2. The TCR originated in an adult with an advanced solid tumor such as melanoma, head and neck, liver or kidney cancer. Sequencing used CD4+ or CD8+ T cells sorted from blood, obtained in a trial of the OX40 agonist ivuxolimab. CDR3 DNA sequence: TGTGCCATCAGTTTAGCGGGAGCGGTCAATGAGCAGTTCTTC. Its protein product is CAISLAGAVNEQFF.